The 30 T cell receptor beta chains below were found in one sample sequenced in a study of T cell repertoires in cytomegalovirus infection. TCRdb used MiXCR to reprocess the reads, holding one entry per CDR3 protein. The profile shows fewer than 1,000,000 distinct CDR3 sequences, 30% to 40% of them singletons. These receptors are not linked to any known antigen. The source material was cultured CD8+ T cells from PBMCs, sampled from culture after CMV antigen stimulation. Receptor source: a human donor in good health (CMV status not recorded). Some clones in this sample may be carry-over from other donors' samples.

This clonotype was found once. A much bigger clone sits one base away, suggesting this may be a read error. The chain has TRBV7-6 and TRBJ2-2; 8 bases map to TRBD1. From germline, CDR1 is SGHVS and CDR2 FNYEAQ. The CDR3 runs 17 residues. The ends lost 5 bases at V and 0 bases at J; junction bases unmatched: 8. Here the CDR3 reads CASSDTLRGPNTGELFF. In nucleotides, the CDR3 is TGTGCCAGCAGCGACACACTCAGGGGGCCGAACACCGGGGAGCTGTTTTTT.

The V and J genes are TRBV5-1 and TRBJ2-1; D may be TRBD1 (5 bases). Germline CDR1 is SGHRS and CDR2 is YFSETQ. CDR3 length equals 16 residues. The V end lost 0 bases, the J end lost 7 bases, and 17 bases lay between the germline ends. CDR3 bases: TGCGCCAGCAGCTTGGAAGGGGCCCTCCTTTTTAATGAGCAGTTCTTC. Its protein product is CASSLEGALLFNEQFF.

This rearrangement joins TRBV20-1 to TRBJ2-1, with D unclear. Trimming stripped 0 bases from V and 8 bases from J, with 23 bases between. Germline V gene lookup returns CDR1 DFQATT and CDR2 SNEGSKA (reference sequence). CDR3 length: 17 amino acids. The CDR3 sequence: CSARDPNPARLVHEQFF. The CDR3, as DNA: TGCAGTGCTAGAGACCCTAACCCCGCTAGATTGGTCCATGAGCAGTTCTTC.

The gene calls are TRBV19 and TRBJ2-1; tentative D call: TRBD2 (5 bases). The germline gives CDR1 LNHDA, CDR2 SQIVND (reference sequence). Trimming stripped 3 bases from V and 7 bases from J, with 19 bases between. The CDR3 consists of 16 residues. The CDR3 DNA is TGTGCCAGTAGTATGGACTTAGCTTCCCTAGGGAATGAGCAGTTCTTC. This sequence encodes CASSMDLASLGNEQFF.

The V and J genes are TRBV7-9 and TRBJ1-2; a weak D match, TRBD1 (5 bases). This CDR3 is 15 amino acids long. The germline V gene has CDR1 SEHNR and CDR2 FQNEAQ (reference sequence). The ends were cut back, 2 bases at V and 4 bases at J, with 14 bases in the middle. CDR3: CASSLSSADTYGYTF. The CDR3 DNA sequence: TGTGCCAGCAGCTTATCTTCAGCGGACACCTATGGCTACACCTTC.

The chain couples TRBV27 to TRBJ1-1; possible D gene TRBD1, 5 bases. CDR3 length: 14 residues. Trimming left V 11 bases short and J 0 bases short, with 16 bases between. Germline V gene sequence: CDR1 MNHEY, CDR2 SMNVEV (reference sequence). The CDR3: CASVAGAMNTEAFF. The CDR3, as DNA: TGTGCCTCAGTTGCCGGGGCCATGAACACTGAAGCTTTCTTT.

J is TRBJ1-2 and V is TRBV10-3, with 7 bases that match TRBD1. Germline loops: CDR1 ENHRY, CDR2 SYGVKD. The CDR3 spans 15 residues. V shed 2 bases and J 2 bases; nucleotides not matched to a gene: 5. The CDR3 loop is CAISEPGQSNYGYTF. CDR3 bases: TGTGCCATCAGTGAGCCGGGACAGTCCAACTATGGCTACACCTTC.

This clonotype was counted ten times or more. The V call is TRBV7-8, the J call TRBJ1-6; D call uncertain. V was cut by 5 bases and J by 6 bases, with 11 bases left in between. The CDR3 runs to 14 residues. CDR1 SGHVS and CDR2 FQNEAQ come from the germline V gene. The CDR3 coding sequence is TGTGCCAGCAGCGGCAGAGGAAGTAATTCACCCCTCCACTTT. This gives the protein CASSGRGSNSPLHF.

This clonotype was counted at least ten times. This chain uses TRBV7-2 with TRBJ2-1; possibly TRBD2 for D (6 bases). The V end lost 4 bases, the J end lost 8 bases, and 18 bases lay between the germline ends. The CDR3 is made up of 15 amino acids. Germline CDR1 is SGHTA and CDR2 is FQGNSA. This chain's CDR3 is CASSYLSGSGYEQFF. DNA for the CDR3: TGTGCCAGCAGCTACCTCTCGGGGAGCGGGTATGAGCAGTTCTTC.

A few counts support this clonotype. The CDR3 protein is CASSVSVNPNQPQHF. The CDR3 nucleotides read TGTGCCAGCAGCGTATCAGTTAACCCCAATCAGCCCCAGCATTTT. The chain has TRBV9 and TRBJ1-5, with D unclear. This CDR3 region has 15 residues. The germline V and J ends were trimmed by 1 base and 3 bases, with 11 bases remaining between them. Germline lookup yields CDR1 SGDLS and CDR2 YYNGEE.

This rearrangement joins TRBV6-6 to TRBJ1-1; D is perhaps TRBD1 (6 bases). The CDR3 is made up of 13 amino acids. Per germline, CDR1 MNHNY and CDR2 SVGAGI (reference sequence). V lost 3 bases to trimming and J lost 4 bases, with 9 bases between them. DNA for the CDR3: TGTGCCAGCAGTTATGGACAGCCCACTGAAGCTTTCTTT. This gives the protein CASSYGQPTEAFF.

In nucleotides, the CDR3 is TGTGCCAGCAGTGCTACAGGGGGCGCGGGCAATCAGCCCCAGCATTTT. Translated: CASSATGGAGNQPQHF. V is TRBV27 and J is TRBJ1-5; 9 bases are a match to TRBD1. Germline values: CDR1 MNHEY, CDR2 SMNVEV (reference sequence). The CDR3 spans 16 residues. The V and J ends lost 5 bases and 2 bases, in that order; junction bases with no gene match: 7.

The table lists this clonotype with a few counts. The genes are TRBV27 and TRBJ1-2; 10 bases agree with TRBD1. Germline V gene data show CDR1 as MNHEY and CDR2 as SMNVEV (reference sequence). The CDR3 length is 15 residues. V shed 2 bases, J shed 4 bases, and the junction held 4 bases outside the gene matches. The CDR3 sequence: CASSLTTGGPYGYTF. CDR3 in DNA: TGTGCCAGCAGTTTAACGACAGGGGGCCCCTATGGCTACACCTTC.

This clonotype was recorded many times. Here the CDR3 reads CASSLEGTGITDTQYF. CDR3 DNA: TGTGCCAGCAGCTTAGAAGGCACAGGGATCACAGATACGCAGTATTTT. The rearrangement joins TRBV7-9 to TRBJ2-3; perhaps TRBD1 as D (6 bases). The V gene's germline CDR1 is SEHNR and CDR2 FQNEAQ (reference sequence). The CDR3 has 16 amino acids. V lost 1 base to trimming and J lost 2 bases, with 13 bases between them.

The genes are TRBV20-1 and TRBJ1-1; the D gene is possibly TRBD1 (5 bases). Germline CDR1 reads DFQATT; CDR2 reads SNEGSKA (reference sequence). CDR3 length: 10 amino acids. V shed 6 bases and J shed 5 bases, with 7 bases lying between them. The CDR3 here is CSAWTTEAFF. CDR3 nucleotide sequence: TGCAGTGCCTGGACAACTGAAGCTTTCTTT.

In its sample, this clonotype was seen a few times. The chain has TRBV7-2 and TRBJ2-5; the match to TRBD1 covers 9 bases. This CDR3 contains 15 residues. After removal of 7 bases from V and 3 bases from J, the junction contained 9 bases not matched to a gene. CDR1 is SGHTA, CDR2 FQGNSA, per germline. For the CDR3, the DNA is TGTGCCAGCACTTCATGGGGACAGGGAAAAGAGACCCAGTACTTC. It encodes CASTSWGQGKETQYF.

The J gene is TRBJ2-5, the V gene TRBV6-1; TRBD2 might be the D (6 bases). Germline V gives CDR1 MNHNS, CDR2 SASEGT. This CDR3 contains 13 residues. V lost 5 bases, J lost 4 bases, and 11 bases lay in between. The CDR3 coding sequence is TGTGCCAGCAGTTTAACTAGCATAGAGACCCAGTACTTC. Translating gives CASSLTSIETQYF.

This clonotype occurred a few times. For the CDR3, the DNA is TGTGCCAGCAGTGAATATCCAGGATGGGAGCAGTACTTC. The encoded protein is CASSEYPGWEQYF. The chain carries TRBV25-1 and TRBJ2-7; D unresolved. V was shortened by 0 bases and J by 7 bases, with 10 bases between the two germline ends. The CDR3 extends over 13 amino acids. Germline values: CDR1 MGHDK, CDR2 SYGVNS.

A few counts support this clonotype. The chain is built from TRBV15 and TRBJ2-7; either TRBD1 or TRBD2 may fit D (5 bases each). CDR1 is LNHNV, CDR2 YYDKDF, per germline (reference sequence). This CDR3 contains 18 residues. Trimming removed 1 base from V and 1 base from J, with 20 bases in between. CDR3 DNA: TGTGCCACCAGCAGAGTAGGGCGAGGGGCGGTGGATTCCTACGAGCAGTACTTC. Translation gives CATSRVGRGAVDSYEQYF.

This clonotype has only a few counts. V and J are TRBV9 and TRBJ2-1, with TRBD2 as a possible D gene (6 bases). CDR1 and CDR2 from the germline V gene are SGDLS and YYNGEE. The CDR3 spans 15 residues. V lost 5 bases and J lost 7, with 19 bases in between. CDR3 sequence (DNA): TGTGCCAGCAGAAATCCCGGGAGCCCCGGTAATGAGCAGTTCTTC. Its translation: CASRNPGSPGNEQFF.

The chain carries TRBV5-4 and TRBJ2-7, with D perhaps TRBD2 (6 bases). The CDR3 length is 17 residues. Trimming took off 0 bases at V and 3 bases at J, with 19 bases between the two ends. Germline CDR1 reads SGHNT; CDR2 reads YYREEE (reference sequence). The CDR3 sequence is CASSLEGQGLFGYEQYV. In DNA form, the CDR3 reads TGTGCCAGCAGCTTGGAGGGGCAGGGACTCTTCGGCTACGAGCAGTACGTC.

This clonotype was detected many times. V and J are TRBV7-2 and TRBJ1-6; D is ambiguous. Germline CDR1 reads SGHTA; CDR2 reads FQGNSA. The V end was cut by 0 bases, the J end by 5 bases, with 11 bases between. The CDR3 is 16 residues long. In DNA, the CDR3 is TGTGCCAGCAGCTTAGCCATAGGGTTTGATAATTCACCCCTCCACTTT. Translation: CASSLAIGFDNSPLHF.

This clonotype was picked up a small number of times. CDR3 amino acids: CASSSAGVNYGYTF. For the CDR3, the DNA is TGTGCCAGCAGCTCAGCCGGGGTTAACTATGGCTACACCTTC. J is TRBJ1-2 and V is TRBV7-8; D remains ambiguous. Trimming removed 4 bases at V and 1 base at J, with 10 bases between. In germline, CDR1 is SGHVS, CDR2 FQNEAQ. The CDR3 loop spans 14 amino acids.

This clonotype was detected many times. The chain links TRBV7-2 to TRBJ2-3; D is undetermined. The CDR3 contains 14 residues. V was clipped by 5 bases and J by 2 bases, with 11 bases between them. The germline V gene encodes CDR1 SGHTA and CDR2 FQGNSA. In nucleotides, the CDR3 is TGTGCCAGCAGCCAATACCCCGCCACAGATACGCAGTATTTT. Residues: CASSQYPATDTQYF.

The rearrangement uses TRBV20-1 and TRBJ2-7; 7 nucleotides match TRBD2. The CDR3 consists of 13 residues. Germline lookup yields CDR1 DFQATT and CDR2 SNEGSKA (reference sequence). The V and J ends lost 2 bases and 2 bases, in that order; junction bases with no gene match: 3. In DNA form, the CDR3 reads TGCAGTGCTAGACAGCGGGGTACCTACGAGCAGTACTTC. Residues: CSARQRGTYEQYF.

Many counts were recorded for this clonotype. The gene calls are TRBV28 and TRBJ2-5; D remains unclear. CDR3 length: 15 residues. CDR1 and CDR2 from the germline V gene are MDHEN and SYDVKM. V gave up 5 bases and J gave up 1 base, with 14 bases separating them. The CDR3: CASSPRGRFQETQYF. The CDR3 coding sequence is TGTGCCAGCAGTCCGAGAGGTAGATTCCAAGAGACCCAGTACTTC.

At least ten counts were recorded for this clonotype. The chain carries TRBV7-2 and TRBJ2-5; D is possibly TRBD2 (5 bases). The V gene lost 5 bases and the J gene lost 4 bases, with 11 bases spanning the gap. Germline loops: CDR1 SGHTA, CDR2 FQGNSA. The CDR3 length is 13 residues. The CDR3 nucleotides are TGTGCCAGCAGCCGGACTTTGGGAGAGACCCAGTACTTC. This translates into CASSRTLGETQYF. Complete variable domain (other parts from reference TRBV7-2 and TRBJ2-5): GAGVSQSPSNKVTEKGKDVELRCDPISGHTALYWYRQSLGQGLEFLIYFQGNSAPDKSGLPSDRFSAERTGGSVSTLTIQRTQQEDSAVYLCASSRTLGETQYFGPGTRLLVL.

This chain connects TRBV19 to TRBJ1-1; D ambiguous. V gave up 3 bases and J gave up 1 base, with 12 bases separating them. CDR3 length equals 15 residues. Per germline, CDR1 LNHDA and CDR2 SQIVND (reference sequence). The DNA of the CDR3 is TGTGCCAGTAGTATGAGTCAGTTTGAGAACACTGAAGCTTTCTTT. Its translation is CASSMSQFENTEAFF. Looking up the rest from reference TRBV19 and TRBJ1-1 gives the full variable domain: DGGITQSPKYLFRKEGQNVTLSCEQNLNHDAMYWYRQDPGQGLRLIYYSQIVNDFQKGDIAEGYSVSREKKESFPLTVTSAQKNPTAFYLCASSMSQFENTEAFFGQGTRLTVV.

This chain links TRBV4-1 with TRBJ2-2; D not resolved. CDR1 and CDR2 (germline): MGHRA, YSYEKL. V lost 0 bases and J 5 bases, leaving 13 bases between the germline ends. The CDR3 runs 16 residues. CDR3 sequence: CASSQEVGRGTGELFF. In DNA, the CDR3 is TGCGCCAGCAGCCAAGAAGTAGGGCGAGGTACCGGGGAGCTGTTTTTT.

This clonotype has more than one count but fewer than ten. The rearrangement links TRBV7-8 to TRBJ2-3, with 11 bases fitting TRBD2. Germline-derived CDR1 and CDR2 are SGHVS and FQNEAQ. V was clipped by 6 bases and J by 2 bases; unmatched bases: 7. CDR3 length: 16 residues. Written as DNA, the CDR3 is TGTGCCAGCAGTCGCCTAGCGGGGGGCATCACAGATACGCAGTATTTT. Amino acid sequence: CASSRLAGGITDTQYF. Full variable domain (rest looked up from reference TRBV7-8 and TRBJ2-3): GAGVSQSPRYKVAKRGQDVALRCDPISGHVSLFWYQQALGQGPEFLTYFQNEAQLDKSGLPSDRFFAERPEGSVSTLKIQRTQQEDSAVYLCASSRLAGGITDTQYFGPGTRLTVL.